The present TCR beta chain was sequenced within a study of blood T cell repertoires in COVID-19. Assay: immunoSEQ multiplex PCR; the TCRdb copy retains only in-frame clones and omits some. The table shows over 70,000 clones, with 90% occurring only once. The V gene lost 2 bases and the J gene lost 1 base, with 5 bases spanning the gap. The CDR3 covers 13 residues. Germline V gene sequence: CDR1 SNHLY, CDR2 FYNNEI. The Seattle site enrolled patients during active infection and followed them longitudinally. The gene calls are TRBV2 and TRBJ1-1, with D unclear. The receptor comes from a man aged 18 to 29 with COVID-19, enrolled during active disease. Sequencing used peripheral blood. DNA of the CDR3: TGTGCCAGCAGTGAAACAGAGAACACTGAAGCTTTCTTT. This sequence encodes CASSETENTEAFF. The variable domain in full, with the rest retrieved from reference TRBV2 and TRBJ1-1, is EPEVTQTPSHQVTQMGQEVILRCVPISNHLYFYWYRQILGQKVEFLVSFYNNEISEKSEIFDDQFSVERPDGSNFTLKIRSTKLEDSAMYFCASSETENTEAFFGQGTRLTVV.